What follows are 27 T cell receptor beta chains derived from one specimen sequenced in a study of T cell repertoires in cytomegalovirus infection. These receptors have no identified antigens. TCRdb called the reads again in MiXCR, with one record for every CDR3 protein. The sample contains 110,000 or so distinct CDR3 sequences, 25% to 35% of which appear only once. The material sequenced was CD8+ T cells from cultured PBMCs, taken from culture after CMV antigen stimulation. These receptors all stem from a human donor in good health (CMV status not recorded). Some clones in this sample may be carry-over from other donors' samples.

The CDR3 region is CASSLGQGYNQPQHF. Written as DNA, the CDR3 is TGTGCCAGCAGTTTGGGACAGGGCTACAATCAGCCCCAGCATTTT. This chain uses TRBV27 with TRBJ1-5; 9 bases align to TRBD1. V shed 3 bases, J shed 3 bases, and the junction held 3 bases outside the gene matches. CDR3 length: 15 residues. The germline V gene has CDR1 MNHEY and CDR2 SMNVEV (reference sequence).

The table lists this clonotype with many counts. V is TRBV7-6 and J is TRBJ1-1, with D uncertain. Trimming stripped 1 base from V and 1 base from J, with 7 bases between. CDR1 and CDR2 from the germline V gene are SGHVS and FNYEAQ. The CDR3 has 14 amino acids. This chain's CDR3 is CASSLGFENTEAFF. The CDR3 nucleotides read TGTGCCAGCAGCTTAGGTTTCGAGAACACTGAAGCTTTCTTT.

This chain connects TRBV12-3 or TRBV12-4 to TRBJ2-1; 9 bases match TRBD1. This CDR3 contains 12 residues. This CDR3 is CAAGTGRDEQFF. CDR3 bases: TGTGCAGCCGGGACAGGGAGAGATGAGCAGTTCTTC.

This clonotype has just a few counts. The rearrangement links TRBV15 to TRBJ2-6; D not certain. The V end was cut by 0 bases, the J end by 1 base, with 7 bases between. The CDR3 runs to 16 residues. CDR1 and CDR2 (germline): LNHNV, YYDKDF (reference sequence). CDR3 sequence (DNA): TGTGCCACCAGCAGAGATCCGGGTTCTGGGGCCAACGTCCTGACTTTC. It codes for CATSRDPGSGANVLTF.

This clonotype was counted many times. The V and J genes are TRBV4-1 and TRBJ1-1, with 8 bases lining up with TRBD1. The CDR3 has 13 residues. With 3 bases clipped from V and 10 bases from J, the junction kept 7 bases outside the gene matches. Germline V gives CDR1 MGHRA, CDR2 YSYEKL. The CDR3 bases are TGCGCCAGCAGCCACTATCCCGGGACAGGAGCTTTCTTT. Encoded protein: CASSHYPGTGAFF.

The chain combines TRBV2 with TRBJ2-7; D is tentatively TRBD1 or TRBD2 (5 bases each). Germline assignment: CDR1 SNHLY and CDR2 FYNNEI. Trimming cost V 3 bases and J 2 bases, with 11 bases left between them. The CDR3 extends over 14 amino acids. The CDR3 loop reads CASSDQGRPYEQYF. In DNA, the CDR3 is TGTGCCAGCAGTGACCAGGGACGACCCTACGAGCAGTACTTC.

Points on this clonotype: This may be a read error: a much more frequent sequence differs by one nucleotide. The CDR3 is CASGISRTEAFF. DNA for the CDR3: TGTGCCAGTGGTATTTCACGCACTGAAGCTTTCTTT. The chain is built from TRBV19 and TRBJ1-1; D ambiguous. The CDR3 runs 12 residues. Germline loops: CDR1 LNHDA, CDR2 SQIVND (reference sequence).

The table lists this clonotype with a few counts. The J gene is TRBJ2-2, the V gene TRBV7-2; D possibly corresponds to TRBD2 (6 bases). The germline V gene has CDR1 SGHTA and CDR2 FQGNSA. With 4 bases removed from V and 3 bases from J, the gap between germline ends came to 12 bases. This CDR3 region has 15 residues. Here the CDR3 reads CASSSRLDHTGELFF. DNA of the CDR3: TGTGCCAGCAGCTCTAGACTAGACCACACCGGGGAGCTGTTTTTT. Full variable domain (outside the CDR3, taken from reference TRBV7-2 and TRBJ2-2): GAGVSQSPSNKVTEKGKDVELRCDPISGHTALYWYRQSLGQGLEFLIYFQGNSAPDKSGLPSDRFSAERTGGSVSTLTIQRTQQEDSAVYLCASSSRLDHTGELFFGEGSRLTVL.

This clonotype appeared many times. The J gene is TRBJ1-5, the V gene TRBV4-1, with D perhaps TRBD1 (5 bases). V was shortened by 5 bases and J by 2 bases, with 10 bases between the two germline ends. The germline gives CDR1 MGHRA, CDR2 YSYEKL. The CDR3 totals 14 residues. Here the CDR3 DNA reads TGCGCCAGCAGCAACTCGGGGGGCAATCAGCCCCAGCATTTT. Translating gives CASSNSGGNQPQHF.

The chain couples TRBV27 to TRBJ2-5; no clear D gene. The ends were cut back, 5 bases at V and 1 base at J, with 14 bases in the middle. Per the germline V gene, CDR1 is MNHEY and CDR2 is SMNVEV (reference sequence). The CDR3 spans 15 residues. The CDR3 reads CASSPLSDFQETQYF. The CDR3 region has the DNA TGTGCCAGCAGTCCTCTGTCAGATTTCCAAGAGACCCAGTACTTC.

The rearrangement links TRBV29-1 to TRBJ1-2; D is uncertain. The length of the CDR3 is 12 residues. Germline V gene sequence: CDR1 SQVTM, CDR2 ANQGSEA. Between the trimmed V and J ends, which lost 8 bases and 0 bases, there was a span of 10 bases. The CDR3 sequence: CSYQEANYGYTF. Written as DNA, the CDR3 is TGCAGCTATCAGGAGGCTAACTATGGCTACACCTTC.

The DNA for the CDR3 is TGTGCCAGCTGGCCTAGGGGAGGAACTGAAGCTTTCTTT. It translates to CASWPRGGTEAFF. V and J are TRBV2 and TRBJ1-1, with a possible D match to TRBD1 (5 bases). The CDR3 length is 13 residues. V dropped 8 bases and J dropped 5 bases, with 15 bases sitting between them. Looked up from germline, CDR1 is SNHLY and CDR2 is FYNNEI.

This clonotype turned up a few times. The chain carries TRBV10-3 and TRBJ2-7; 8 bases are shared with TRBD1. CDR1 and CDR2 from the germline V gene are ENHRY and SYGVKD. This CDR3 spans 13 amino acids. The J segment lost 3 bases and the V segment lost 8 bases, leaving 6 bases of the junction unmatched. CDR3 nucleotide sequence: TGTGCCATCGGACAGGGAGCGGGCTACGAGCAGTACTTC. Protein sequence: CAIGQGAGYEQYF.

The sample holds a few counts of this clonotype. V is TRBV27 and J is TRBJ2-2; 9 nucleotides match TRBD1. J was trimmed by 7 bases and V by 9 bases; bases with no gene match: 6. The CDR3 is 13 residues long. Germline V gene data show CDR1 as MNHEY and CDR2 as SMNVEV (reference sequence). The CDR3 DNA reads TGTGCCAGTAAGACAGGGGGGCTCGGGGAGCTGTTTTTT. Translated, it gives CASKTGGLGELFF.

This clonotype has more than one count but fewer than ten. The V gene is TRBV6-5, the J gene TRBJ2-7; 7 bases map to TRBD1. CDR1 and CDR2 from the germline V gene are MNHEY and SVGAGI. CDR3 length equals 17 residues. J was trimmed by 4 bases and V by 0 bases; bases with no gene match: 12. CDR3 sequence: CASSYSDRPRGQYEQYF. CDR3 nucleotide sequence: TGTGCCAGCAGTTACTCAGATCGTCCAAGGGGACAGTACGAGCAGTACTTC.

This clonotype was detected many times. The rearrangement links TRBV7-6 to TRBJ2-7; D is undetermined. CDR1 is SGHVS, CDR2 FNYEAQ, per germline. The ends were cut back, 1 base at V and 3 bases at J, with 13 bases in the middle. This CDR3 region has 15 residues. The CDR3 loop reads CASSLGMTNNYEQYF. The CDR3 region has the DNA TGTGCCAGCAGCTTAGGGATGACAAACAACTACGAGCAGTACTTC.

This clonotype has a handful of counts. The chain employs TRBV9 and TRBJ2-7, with TRBD1 matching 7 bases. Germline values: CDR1 SGDLS, CDR2 YYNGEE. The V segment lost 4 bases and the J segment 0 bases; nucleotides outside the gene matches: 4. The CDR3 contains 14 residues. CDR3 nucleotide sequence: TGTGCCAGCAGCTCAAACAGGGGCTCCTACGAGCAGTACTTC. It encodes CASSSNRGSYEQYF.

This clonotype was detected only once. The V gene is TRBV28, the J gene TRBJ1-4; D remains ambiguous. The germline V and J ends were trimmed by 10 bases and 4 bases, with 13 bases remaining between them. The CDR3 has 13 amino acids. Germline V gives CDR1 MDHEN, CDR2 SYDVKM. The CDR3 loop reads CATLGQVNEKLFF. In DNA form, the CDR3 reads TGTGCCACGCTGGGCCAGGTTAATGAAAAACTGTTTTTT.

This clonotype was found many times. The rearrangement joins TRBV27 to TRBJ2-3; tentative D call: TRBD2 (5 bases). Trimming removed 7 bases from V and 5 bases from J, with 13 bases in between. Germline CDR1 is MNHEY and CDR2 is SMNVEV (reference sequence). CDR3 length: 13 amino acids. The CDR3 nucleotides are TGTGCCAGCAAACAGAGCGGCGGAGATACGCAGTATTTT. It codes for CASKQSGGDTQYF.

This clonotype was detected a few times. The V and J genes are TRBV5-6 and TRBJ1-1; TRBD1 matches at 8 bases. Germline CDR1 reads SGHDT; CDR2 reads YYEEEE. The CDR3 runs to 15 residues. After removal of 3 bases from V and 2 bases from J, the junction contained 6 bases not matched to a gene. The CDR3 bases are TGTGCCAGCAGCTCCCTGGGACAGGCCAACACTGAAGCTTTCTTT. Translation: CASSSLGQANTEAFF.

The CDR3: CASPPGAVGNQPQHF. The CDR3 nucleotides are TGTGCCAGCCCACCCGGGGCAGTCGGCAATCAGCCCCAGCATTTT. The chain links TRBV2 to TRBJ1-5; tentative D call: TRBD1 (5 bases). Germline V CDR1 and CDR2: SNHLY, FYNNEI. V lost 8 bases, J lost 2 bases, and 16 bases lay in between. The CDR3 has 15 amino acids.

This clonotype was recorded a few times. The chain combines TRBV11-2 with TRBJ2-5; tentative D call: TRBD2 (6 bases). The CDR3 runs to 14 residues. V was pared by 4 bases and J by 5 bases, with 14 bases between. Per the germline V gene, CDR1 is SGHAT and CDR2 is FQNNGV. CDR3 sequence reads: CASSSWGGAETQYF. The CDR3, as DNA: TGTGCCAGCAGCTCCTGGGGCGGGGCCGAGACCCAGTACTTC.

The rearrangement links TRBV9 to TRBJ1-5; 9 bases are shared with TRBD1. Germline V CDR1 and CDR2: SGDLS, YYNGEE. The CDR3 consists of 17 residues. V gave up 0 bases and J gave up 6 bases; unmatched junction bases: 10. CDR3 in amino acids: CASSVGANTGGPQPQHF. CDR3 nucleotide sequence: TGTGCCAGCAGCGTAGGGGCGAACACAGGGGGCCCTCAGCCCCAGCATTTT.

This clonotype appeared a few times. The V call is TRBV19, the J call TRBJ1-5; D gene unclear. CDR1 and CDR2 (germline): LNHDA, SQIVND (reference sequence). CDR3 length: 16 residues. Trimming stripped 3 bases from V and 0 bases from J, with 12 bases between. The CDR3 reads CASSMGGRSSNQPQHF. CDR3 nucleotide sequence: TGTGCCAGTAGTATGGGCGGACGGAGTAGCAATCAGCCCCAGCATTTT.

This chain links TRBV28 with TRBJ2-1; D is ambiguous. This CDR3 has 14 amino acids. V was clipped by 5 bases and J by 9 bases, with 17 bases between them. Germline V gene lookup returns CDR1 MDHEN and CDR2 SYDVKM. The chain's CDR3 is CASSPPWRFSEQFF. The CDR3, as DNA: TGTGCCAGCAGTCCACCCTGGCGGTTCTCTGAGCAGTTCTTC.

This clonotype turned up a few times. CDR3 in amino acids: CASSPRNVEYDEQFF. In DNA, the CDR3 is TGTGCCAGCAGCCCTAGAAACGTGGAATACGATGAGCAGTTCTTC. This rearrangement joins TRBV11-2 to TRBJ2-1, with D unresolved. This CDR3 has 15 residues. V shed 5 bases and J shed 8 bases, with 19 bases lying between them. Germline V lookup: CDR1 SGHAT, CDR2 FQNNGV. The whole variable domain, remainder taken from reference TRBV11-2 and TRBJ2-1, is EAGVAQSPRYKIIEKRQSVAFWCNPISGHATLYWYQQILGQGPKLLIQFQNNGVVDDSQLPKDRFSAERLKGVDSTLKIQPAKLEDSAVYLCASSPRNVEYDEQFFGPGTRLTVL.

The chain combines TRBV9 with TRBJ1-1; D is unresolved. The germline CDR1 and CDR2 sequences are SGDLS and YYNGEE. V was pared by 4 bases and J by 5 bases, with 9 bases between. There are 12 residues in the CDR3. The CDR3 DNA follows: TGTGCCAGCAGCCCCCTATTGACTGAAGCTTTCTTT. Its translation: CASSPLLTEAFF. The whole variable domain, remainder taken from reference TRBV9 and TRBJ1-1, is DSGVTQTPKHLITATGQRVTLRCSPRSGDLSVYWYQQSLDQGLQFLIQYYNGEERAKGNILERFSAQQFPDLHSELNLSSLELGDSALYFCASSPLLTEAFFGQGTRLTVV.